This paragraph reports one T cell receptor beta chain. Its specificity is unknown. Primers included in the PCR were 60 Vbeta and 13 Jbeta primers. Data came from immunoSEQ multiplex PCR; TCRdb stores just in-frame clones and leaves some out. The sample lists more than 80,000 clones; 55% to 75% were seen once. The record originates from a study of cytomegalovirus exposure and HLA in healthy donors. Overall study findings and caveats: The authors later found most CMV-associated TCR beta chains appeared HLA-restricted. An Asian-associated ancestry cluster reportedly showed fewer N-insertions than the roughly 670-donor mean in a later analysis. TCR beta sequences numbering over 15,000 were associated with HLA alleles at 0.05 false discovery rate in a later analysis.

CDR3 length: 17 amino acids. V was cut by 1 base and J by 6 bases, with 20 bases left in between. Germline V gives CDR1 SGHNT, CDR2 YYREEE (reference sequence). Sequenced material: PBMCs. This TCR derives from a man over 45 in good health and CMV-seronegative. The chain is built from TRBV5-4 and TRBJ2-1; D may be TRBD2 (6 bases). The CDR3 bases are TGTGCCAGCAGCTTGCGCCAGGGACTTATAGTGGGCAATGAGCAGTTCTTC. Translation gives CASSLRQGLIVGNEQFF.